This entry features one TCR beta chain sequence. This specimen belongs to a study of shared clonotypes between healthy human individuals. The V gene lost 4 bases and the J gene lost 3 bases, with 10 bases spanning the gap. Germline assignment: CDR1 SQVTM and CDR2 ANQGSEA. The CDR3 is 13 amino acids. Assay: immunoSEQ multiplex PCR; the TCRdb copy retains only in-frame clones and omits some. The sample lists approximately 350,000 clones, about 97% occurring once. Sample: memory CD8+ T cells sorted from blood. The subset denotes: CD45RO+ cells pooled with CCR7-negative TemRA cells. This TCR was recovered from a man aged 30-40 years in good health. The rearrangement uses TRBV29-1 and TRBJ1-5; D remains unclear. The CDR3 nucleotides are TGCAGCGTTGTGGTCCAAACCAATCAGCCCCAGCATTTT. Protein product: CSVVVQTNQPQHF.